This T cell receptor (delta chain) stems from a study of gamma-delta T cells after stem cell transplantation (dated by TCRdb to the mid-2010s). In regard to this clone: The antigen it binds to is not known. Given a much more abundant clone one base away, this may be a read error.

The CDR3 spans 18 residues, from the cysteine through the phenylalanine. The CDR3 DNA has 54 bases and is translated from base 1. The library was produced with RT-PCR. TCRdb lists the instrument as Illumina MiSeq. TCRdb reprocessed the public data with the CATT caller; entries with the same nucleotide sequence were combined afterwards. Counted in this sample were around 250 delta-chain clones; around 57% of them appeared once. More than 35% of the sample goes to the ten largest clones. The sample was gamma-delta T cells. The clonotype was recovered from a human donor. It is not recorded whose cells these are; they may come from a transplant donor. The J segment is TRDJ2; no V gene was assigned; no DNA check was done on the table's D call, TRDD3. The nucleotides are TGTGCCTGTGACCCGGTACGGGGGGATACGAGTGCATCAGCACAACTCTTCTTT. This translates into CACDPVRGDTSASAQLFF.